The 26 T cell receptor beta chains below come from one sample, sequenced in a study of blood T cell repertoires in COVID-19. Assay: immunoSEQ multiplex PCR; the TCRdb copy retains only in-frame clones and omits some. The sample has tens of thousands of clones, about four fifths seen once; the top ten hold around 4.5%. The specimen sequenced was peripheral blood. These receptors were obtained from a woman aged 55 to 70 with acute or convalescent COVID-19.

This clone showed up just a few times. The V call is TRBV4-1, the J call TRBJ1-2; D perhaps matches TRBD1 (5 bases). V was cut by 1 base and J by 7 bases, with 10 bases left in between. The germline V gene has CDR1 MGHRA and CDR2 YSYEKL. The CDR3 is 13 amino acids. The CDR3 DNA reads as TGCGCCAGCAGCCAAGGCCGGAGGGGTGGCTACACCTTC. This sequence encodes CASSQGRRGGYTF.

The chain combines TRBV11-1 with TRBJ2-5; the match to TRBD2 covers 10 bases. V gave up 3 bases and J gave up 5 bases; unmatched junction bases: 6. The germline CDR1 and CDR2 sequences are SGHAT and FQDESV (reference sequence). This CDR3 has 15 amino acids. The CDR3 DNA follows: TGTGCCAGCAGCTTGCAGCGGGGGGGTCTCGAGACCCAGTACTTC. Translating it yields CASSLQRGGLETQYF.

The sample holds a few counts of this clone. CDR3 amino acids: CASSPGGSNTGELFF. The CDR3 DNA reads as TGTGCCAGCAGCCCCGGTGGTTCGAACACCGGGGAGCTGTTTTTT. This chain uses TRBV5-4 with TRBJ2-2; no firm D call. The V gene's germline CDR1 is SGHNT and CDR2 YYREEE (reference sequence). V shed 4 bases and J shed 0 bases, with 10 bases lying between them. The CDR3 sequence is 15 residues long.

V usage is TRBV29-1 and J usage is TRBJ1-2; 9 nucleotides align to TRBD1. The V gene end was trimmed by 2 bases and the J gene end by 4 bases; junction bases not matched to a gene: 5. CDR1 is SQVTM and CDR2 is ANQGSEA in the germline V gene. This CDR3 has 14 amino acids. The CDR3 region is CSVESTGGGYGYTF. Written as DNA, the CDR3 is TGCAGCGTTGAATCGACAGGGGGGGGCTATGGCTACACCTTC.

The CDR3 bases are TGTGCCAGCAGTTTATGGGCCTGGGGGAGGGGAACAATCTACGAGCAGTACTTC. It specifies CASSLWAWGRGTIYEQYF. The V gene is TRBV27, the J gene TRBJ2-7; 7 nucleotides line up with TRBD2. V shed 1 base and J 3 bases; nucleotides not matched to a gene: 15. Germline CDR1 reads MNHEY; CDR2 reads SMNVEV (reference sequence). This CDR3 comprises 18 residues.

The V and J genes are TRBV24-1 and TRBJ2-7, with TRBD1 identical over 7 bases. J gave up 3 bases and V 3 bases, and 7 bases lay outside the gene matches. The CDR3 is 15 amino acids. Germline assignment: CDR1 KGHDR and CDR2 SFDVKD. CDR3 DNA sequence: TGTGCCACCAGTGATCCCACTGGGACAGACTACGAGCAGTACTTC. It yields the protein CATSDPTGTDYEQYF.

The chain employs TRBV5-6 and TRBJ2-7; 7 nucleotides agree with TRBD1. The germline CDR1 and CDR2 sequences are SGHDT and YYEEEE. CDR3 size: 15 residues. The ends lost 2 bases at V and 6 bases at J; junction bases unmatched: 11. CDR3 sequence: CASSLGTAQISEQYF. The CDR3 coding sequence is TGTGCCAGCAGCTTAGGGACAGCCCAAATAAGCGAGCAGTACTTC.

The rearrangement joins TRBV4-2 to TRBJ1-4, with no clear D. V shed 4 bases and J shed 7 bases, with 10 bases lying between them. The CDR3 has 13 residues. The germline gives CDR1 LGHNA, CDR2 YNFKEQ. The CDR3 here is CASSPSPPEKLFF. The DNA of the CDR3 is TGTGCCAGCAGCCCTTCCCCTCCTGAAAAACTGTTTTTT.

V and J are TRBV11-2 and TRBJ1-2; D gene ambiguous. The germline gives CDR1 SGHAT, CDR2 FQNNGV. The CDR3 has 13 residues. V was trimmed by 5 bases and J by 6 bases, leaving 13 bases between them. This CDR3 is CASSPTFSDGYTF. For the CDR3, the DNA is TGTGCCAGCAGCCCGACATTCTCCGATGGCTACACCTTC.

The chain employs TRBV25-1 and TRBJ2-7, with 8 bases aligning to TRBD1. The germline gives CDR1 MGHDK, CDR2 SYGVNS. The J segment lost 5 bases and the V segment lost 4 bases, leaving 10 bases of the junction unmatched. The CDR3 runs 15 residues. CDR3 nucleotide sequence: TGTGCCAGCAGTGCACCGGGACAGGTGGGGCACGAGCAGTACTTC. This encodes CASSAPGQVGHEQYF.

CDR3 residues: CASTSRDQPQHF. The DNA of the CDR3 is TGTGCCAGTACTTCCAGGGATCAGCCCCAGCATTTT. The V gene is TRBV19, the J gene TRBJ1-5, with a tentative D call TRBD1 (5 bases). The germline gives CDR1 LNHDA, CDR2 SQIVND (reference sequence). The CDR3 has 12 residues. V lost 7 bases, J lost 5 bases, and 9 bases lay in between.

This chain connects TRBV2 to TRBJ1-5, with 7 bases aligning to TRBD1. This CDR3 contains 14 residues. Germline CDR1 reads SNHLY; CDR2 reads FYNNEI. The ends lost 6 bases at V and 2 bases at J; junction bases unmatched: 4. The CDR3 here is CASSWQGGNQPQHF. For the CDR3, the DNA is TGTGCCAGCAGCTGGCAGGGGGGCAATCAGCCCCAGCATTTT.

The CDR3 region is CASSVTANTEAFF. CDR3 bases: TGTGCCAGCAGCGTTACAGCAAACACTGAAGCTTTCTTT. The chain carries TRBV7-3 and TRBJ1-1; no clear D gene. Germline V gene sequence: CDR1 SGHTA, CDR2 FQGTGA. Trimming cost V 5 bases and J 2 bases, with 9 bases left between them. This CDR3 is 13 amino acids long.

The CDR3 protein is CASSLTGSNTGELFF. CDR3 coding DNA: TGTGCCAGCAGCCTGACAGGCTCGAACACCGGGGAGCTGTTTTTT. The chain couples TRBV7-6 to TRBJ2-2; D is possibly TRBD1 (6 bases). The CDR3 has 15 amino acids. The V gene lost 5 bases and the J gene lost 0 bases, with 10 bases spanning the gap. Germline V lookup: CDR1 SGHVS, CDR2 FNYEAQ.

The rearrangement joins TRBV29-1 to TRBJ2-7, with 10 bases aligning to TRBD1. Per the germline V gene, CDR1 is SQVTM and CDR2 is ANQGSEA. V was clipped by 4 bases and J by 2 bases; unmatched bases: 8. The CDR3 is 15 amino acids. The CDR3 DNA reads TGCAGCGTTGTACTTGGGACAGGGGTAACCTACGAGCAGTACTTC. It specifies CSVVLGTGVTYEQYF.

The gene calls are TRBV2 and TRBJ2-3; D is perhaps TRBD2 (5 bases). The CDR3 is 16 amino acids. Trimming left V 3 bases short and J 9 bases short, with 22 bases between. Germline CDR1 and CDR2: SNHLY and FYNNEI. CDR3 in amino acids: CASSEYVSSRGETQYF. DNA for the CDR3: TGTGCCAGCAGTGAGTACGTGTCTAGCCGAGGTGAAACGCAGTATTTT.

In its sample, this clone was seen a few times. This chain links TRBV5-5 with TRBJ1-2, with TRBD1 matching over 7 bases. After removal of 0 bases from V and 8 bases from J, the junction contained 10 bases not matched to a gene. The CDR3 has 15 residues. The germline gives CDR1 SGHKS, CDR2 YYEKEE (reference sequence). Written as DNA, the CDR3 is TGTGCCAGCAGCTTGGCAAACGTAGGGGGCTGGGGCTACACCTTC. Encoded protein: CASSLANVGGWGYTF.

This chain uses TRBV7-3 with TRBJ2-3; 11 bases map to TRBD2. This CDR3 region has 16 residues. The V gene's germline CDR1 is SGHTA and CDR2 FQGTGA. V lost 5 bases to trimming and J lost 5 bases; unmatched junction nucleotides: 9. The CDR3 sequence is CASSPGVLAGEDTQYF. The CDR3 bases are TGTGCCAGCAGCCCCGGTGTACTAGCGGGAGAAGATACGCAGTATTTT.

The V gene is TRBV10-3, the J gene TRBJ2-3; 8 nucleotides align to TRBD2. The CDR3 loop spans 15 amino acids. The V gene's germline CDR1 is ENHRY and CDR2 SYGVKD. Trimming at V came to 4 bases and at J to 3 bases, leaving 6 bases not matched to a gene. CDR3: CAISAGLAGTDTQYF. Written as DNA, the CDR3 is TGTGCCATCAGTGCCGGACTAGCAGGAACAGATACGCAGTATTTT.

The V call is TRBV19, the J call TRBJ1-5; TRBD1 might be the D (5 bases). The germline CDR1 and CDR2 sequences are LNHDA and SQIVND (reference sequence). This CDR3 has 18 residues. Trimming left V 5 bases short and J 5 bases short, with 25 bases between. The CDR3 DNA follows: TGTGCCAGTAGTCGGAATGGTGGGGCCTCGTGGGAGGATCAGCCCCAGCATTTT. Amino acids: CASSRNGGASWEDQPQHF.

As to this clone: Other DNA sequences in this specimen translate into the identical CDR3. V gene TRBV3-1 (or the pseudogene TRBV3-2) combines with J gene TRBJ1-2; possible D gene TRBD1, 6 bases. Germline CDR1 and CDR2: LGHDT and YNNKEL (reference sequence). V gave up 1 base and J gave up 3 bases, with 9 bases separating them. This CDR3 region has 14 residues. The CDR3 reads CASSQARGDYGYTF. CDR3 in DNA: TGTGCCAGCAGCCAAGCCAGGGGTGACTATGGCTACACCTTC.

In nucleotides, the CDR3 is TGTGCCAGCAGTCCCGGGACAGGGGATTCACCCCTCCACTTT. Translating it yields CASSPGTGDSPLHF. The genes are TRBV28 and TRBJ1-6; 10 bases are shared with TRBD1. The CDR3 spans 14 residues. Trimming at V came to 5 bases and at J to 8 bases, leaving 3 bases not matched to a gene. Germline assignment: CDR1 MDHEN and CDR2 SYDVKM.

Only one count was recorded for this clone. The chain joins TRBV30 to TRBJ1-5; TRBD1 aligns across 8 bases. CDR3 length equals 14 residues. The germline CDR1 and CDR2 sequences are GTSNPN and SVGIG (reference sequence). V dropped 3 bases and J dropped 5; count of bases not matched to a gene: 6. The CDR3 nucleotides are TGTGCCTGGAGGGTACAGGGGGGAGATCAGCCCCAGCATTTT. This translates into CAWRVQGGDQPQHF.

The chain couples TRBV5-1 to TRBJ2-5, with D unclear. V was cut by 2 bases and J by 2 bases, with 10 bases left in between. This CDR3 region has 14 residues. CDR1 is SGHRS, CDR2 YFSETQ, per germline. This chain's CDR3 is CASSFFLAQETQYF. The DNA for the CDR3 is TGCGCCAGCAGCTTCTTCTTAGCACAAGAGACCCAGTACTTC. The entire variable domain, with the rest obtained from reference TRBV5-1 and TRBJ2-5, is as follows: KAGVTQTPRYLIKTRGQQVTLSCSPISGHRSVSWYQQTPGQGLQFLFEYFSETQRNKGNFPGRFSGRQFSNSRSEMNVSTLELGDSALYLCASSFFLAQETQYFGPGTRLLVL.

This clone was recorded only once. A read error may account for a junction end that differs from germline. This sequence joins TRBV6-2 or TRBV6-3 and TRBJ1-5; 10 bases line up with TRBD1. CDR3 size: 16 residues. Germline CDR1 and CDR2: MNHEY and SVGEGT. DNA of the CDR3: TGTGCTAGCAGTTACCTCGGGACAGGGGGCAATCAGCCCCAGCATTTT. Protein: CASSYLGTGGNQPQHF.

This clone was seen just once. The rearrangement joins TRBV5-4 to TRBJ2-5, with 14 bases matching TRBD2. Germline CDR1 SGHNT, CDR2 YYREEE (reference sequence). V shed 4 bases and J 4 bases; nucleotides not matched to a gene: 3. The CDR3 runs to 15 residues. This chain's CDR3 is CASSPGLAGVETQYF. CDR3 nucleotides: TGTGCCAGCAGCCCGGGACTAGCGGGAGTAGAGACCCAGTACTTC.